Shown below are 20 T cell receptor beta chains from a single sample sequenced in a study of T-cell reconstitution after alpha-beta-depleted transplantation in children. Using unique molecular identifiers, the investigators prepared the TCRbeta library. TCRdb reanalysed the PCR reads using MiXCR and keeps one entry per CDR3 protein. The sample records hundreds of thousands of distinct CDR3 sequences, about 16% being singletons. Here the sequenced sample was PBMCs, mostly from graft donor cells, taken 360 days after TCRalphabeta/CD19-depleted stem cell transplant. Receptors originate from a male patient younger than 18 who had a stem cell transplant for acute lymphoblastic leukemia, so the T cells may come from the graft donor.

This rearrangement joins TRBV4-2 to TRBJ1-2, with D unresolved. Germline CDR1 and CDR2: LGHNA and YNFKEQ. CDR3 length: 13 residues. Trimming took 0 bases from V and 7 from J, leaving 9 bases between them. CDR3 amino acids: CASSQDQTGGYTF. The CDR3, as DNA: TGTGCCAGCAGCCAAGATCAAACGGGTGGCTACACCTTC.

V usage is TRBV20-1 and J usage is TRBJ2-2; 8 positions match TRBD1. The CDR3 is 18 amino acids. Germline V lookup: CDR1 DFQATT, CDR2 SNEGSKA (reference sequence). After removal of 6 bases from V and 3 bases from J, the junction contained 18 bases not matched to a gene. The DNA of the CDR3 is TGCAGTGCCCTGACCGATTGGACAGGGACCAACCACACCGGGGAGCTGTTTTTT. It specifies CSALTDWTGTNHTGELFF.

This clonotype has a handful of counts. This rearrangement joins TRBV29-1 to TRBJ1-1, with D possibly matching TRBD1 (6 bases). Per germline, CDR1 SQVTM and CDR2 ANQGSEA. This CDR3 region has 15 residues. Trimming left V 2 bases short and J 1 base short, with 14 bases between. CDR3 coding DNA: TGCAGCGTTGAAAATCGGCAGGACAGGAACACTGAAGCTTTCTTT. Protein sequence: CSVENRQDRNTEAFF.

This clonotype occurred a few times. The chain has TRBV10-3 and TRBJ2-3; 8 bases are shared with TRBD1. This CDR3 has 14 residues. The V segment lost 3 bases and the J segment 5 bases; nucleotides outside the gene matches: 4. Germline CDR1 reads ENHRY; CDR2 reads SYGVKD. The chain's CDR3 is CAISDGTGRDTQYF. CDR3 DNA: TGTGCCATCAGTGACGGGACAGGCAGAGATACGCAGTATTTT.

This clonotype occurred many times. The chain recombines TRBV7-2 with TRBJ1-1; D gene ambiguous. The CDR3 is made up of 15 amino acids. V lost 5 bases and J 0 bases, leaving 13 bases between the germline ends. The germline V gene has CDR1 SGHTA and CDR2 FQGNSA. The DNA of the CDR3 is TGTGCCAGCAGCCCCCCACGGCGGTTGAACACTGAAGCTTTCTTT. Translating it yields CASSPPRRLNTEAFF.

This clonotype was detected a few times. The gene calls are TRBV5-1 and TRBJ2-5; no clear D. The CDR3 extends over 14 amino acids. CDR1 SGHRS and CDR2 YFSETQ come from the germline V gene. V lost 0 bases and J lost 5, with 11 bases in between. The DNA of the CDR3 is TGCGCCAGCAGCTTGGGCTCATGGGCGGAGACCCAGTACTTC. Encoded protein: CASSLGSWAETQYF.

This clonotype was seen many times. The genes are TRBV20-1 and TRBJ1-5; possibly TRBD1 for D (6 bases). V lost 3 bases and J 3 bases, leaving 15 bases between the germline ends. Germline CDR1 DFQATT, CDR2 SNEGSKA (reference sequence). The CDR3 runs to 15 residues. In DNA, the CDR3 is TGCAGTGCTAGGACACCAGGGGTCACCAATCAGCCCCAGCATTTT. Encoded protein: CSARTPGVTNQPQHF.

This clonotype was picked up many times. V is TRBV10-3 and J is TRBJ2-1; no clear D. The germline CDR1 and CDR2 sequences are ENHRY and SYGVKD. V lost 0 bases to trimming and J lost 6 bases, with 3 bases between them. The CDR3 is 12 residues long. CDR3 sequence (DNA): TGTGCCATCAGTGAGTCGATCAATGAGCAGTTCTTC. Its translation is CAISESINEQFF.

A few counts support this clonotype. The chain has TRBV27 and TRBJ1-5; 12 nucleotides match TRBD1. From germline, CDR1 is MNHEY and CDR2 SMNVEV (reference sequence). The CDR3 spans 15 residues. Germline trimming cut 5 bases from V and 5 bases from J; bases unmatched to any gene: 4. The CDR3 DNA reads as TGTGCCAGCAGTGCGGGACAGGGGGCCGATCAGCCCCAGCATTTT. This translates into CASSAGQGADQPQHF.

The CDR3 coding sequence is TGTGCCAGCAGTGACTACCTAGGGGGAGCCTACGAGCAGTACTTC. It yields the protein CASSDYLGGAYEQYF. V usage is TRBV6-1 and J usage is TRBJ2-7, with TRBD1 as a possible D gene (6 bases). Germline assignment: CDR1 MNHNS and CDR2 SASEGT. The CDR3 has 15 amino acids. The V end was cut by 3 bases, the J end by 2 bases, with 14 bases between.

This chain links TRBV5-1 with TRBJ2-7; the D gene is possibly TRBD2 (7 bases). The CDR3 extends over 16 amino acids. V lost 4 bases and J lost 3, with 20 bases in between. The germline V gene encodes CDR1 SGHRS and CDR2 YFSETQ. The CDR3 nucleotides read TGCGCCAGCAGCCCCCGAGGGGGAGGGCCGATCTACGAGCAGTACTTC. Protein product: CASSPRGGGPIYEQYF.

The chain carries TRBV5-1 and TRBJ2-7; D ambiguous. Per germline, CDR1 SGHRS and CDR2 YFSETQ. This CDR3 contains 11 residues. V lost 4 bases to trimming and J lost 5 bases, with 7 bases between them. The CDR3 loop is CASSPNNEQYF. CDR3 nucleotide sequence: TGCGCCAGCAGCCCCAACAACGAGCAGTACTTC.

The rearrangement joins TRBV4-1 to TRBJ2-3; 13 bases are a match to TRBD2. The CDR3 has 19 residues. Trimming at V came to 4 bases and at J to 6 bases, leaving 16 bases not matched to a gene. CDR1 MGHRA and CDR2 YSYEKL come from the germline V gene. CDR3 amino acids: CASSRLPGLAGELGDTQYF. In DNA form, the CDR3 reads TGCGCCAGCAGCCGACTCCCCGGACTAGCGGGAGAGTTGGGGGATACGCAGTATTTT.

The V gene is TRBV6-2 or TRBV6-3, the J gene TRBJ2-1, with 9 bases aligning to TRBD2. CDR3 length equals 20 residues. V gave up 4 bases and J gave up 4 bases; unmatched junction bases: 20. CDR1 is MNHEY and CDR2 is SVGEGT in the germline V gene. The CDR3 bases are TGTGCCAGCAGTTCTACCCGAGGACTAGCGACAGGGATAGTGTACAATGAGCAGTTCTTC. Residues: CASSSTRGLATGIVYNEQFF.

V and J are TRBV18 and TRBJ2-7, with 8 bases matching TRBD2. The ends lost 2 bases at V and 2 bases at J; junction bases unmatched: 8. Germline lookup yields CDR1 KGHSH and CDR2 LQKENI. The CDR3 contains 16 residues. The CDR3 region is CASSPYPGLGPYEQYF. The CDR3 DNA is TGTGCCAGCTCACCATATCCGGGACTAGGCCCCTACGAGCAGTACTTC.

The chain has TRBV6-5 and TRBJ2-7, with TRBD2 matching over 7 bases. V lost 4 bases, J lost 7 bases, and 10 bases stayed unmatched. Per the germline V gene, CDR1 is MNHEY and CDR2 is SVGAGI. The CDR3 consists of 14 residues. For the CDR3, the DNA is TGTGCCAGCAGTTTCCGGGACTACCTGCCGGAGCAGTACTTC. Residues: CASSFRDYLPEQYF.

This clonotype occurred a few times. The V gene is TRBV10-3, the J gene TRBJ2-1, with D perhaps TRBD1 (6 bases). The V gene lost 7 bases and the J gene lost 2 bases, with 12 bases spanning the gap. CDR3 length: 14 residues. The V gene's germline CDR1 is ENHRY and CDR2 SYGVKD. The CDR3 reads CAITTGFPYNEQFF. The CDR3 coding sequence is TGTGCCATCACAACAGGGTTCCCCTACAATGAGCAGTTCTTC.

This rearrangement joins TRBV20-1 to TRBJ2-1; weak D call: TRBD2 (5 bases). Germline CDR1 is DFQATT and CDR2 is SNEGSKA (reference sequence). The CDR3 is 13 residues long. V was shortened by 7 bases and J by 1 base, with 11 bases between the two germline ends. The CDR3 here is CSGAGLSYNEQFF. For the CDR3, the DNA is TGCAGTGGGGCGGGTCTTTCCTACAATGAGCAGTTCTTC.

The chain joins TRBV13 to TRBJ1-1; D remains unclear. Deletions cut 5 bases from V and 1 base from J, with 8 bases between. Germline V gene lookup returns CDR1 PRHDT and CDR2 FYEKMQ (reference sequence). This CDR3 is 13 amino acids long. CDR3 amino acids: CASSRESNTEAFF. DNA for the CDR3: TGTGCCAGCAGCCGGGAGTCGAACACTGAAGCTTTCTTT.

The chain is built from TRBV10-3 and TRBJ2-5, with D unclear. This CDR3 region has 14 residues. The V gene lost 8 bases and the J gene lost 4 bases, with 17 bases spanning the gap. Looked up from germline, CDR1 is ENHRY and CDR2 is SYGVKD. The CDR3 sequence: CAIGLSVVGETQYF. The CDR3 coding sequence is TGTGCCATCGGCCTTTCGGTAGTGGGAGAGACCCAGTACTTC.